This T cell receptor beta chain stems from a study of blood T cell repertoires in COVID-19. Study at large: T cells, B-cell-depleted T cells, or PBMCs supplied cDNA or gDNA.

Sequencing was performed with immunoSEQ multiplex PCR; in TCRdb, only in-frame clones are kept and a portion is missing. The sample yields fewer than 350,000 clones, around nine tenths seen once. Germline V gene sequence: CDR1 SEHNR, CDR2 FQNEAQ (reference sequence). The length of the CDR3 is 18 residues. Unmatched junction bases numbered 13, after V lost 5 bases and J lost 0 bases. The TCR originated in a man in his forties with active or convalescent COVID-19. The sequencing input was peripheral blood. The chain links TRBV7-9 to TRBJ1-5; 7 nucleotides align to TRBD1. CDR3 sequence reads: CASSPRDSSLYSNQPQHF. The CDR3 nucleotides are TGTGCCAGCAGCCCTCGGGACAGTAGTCTCTATAGCAATCAGCCCCAGCATTTT.